The 25 T cell receptor beta chains below were found in one sample sequenced in a study of cytomegalovirus exposure and HLA in healthy donors. The data were produced by immunoSEQ multiplex PCR, yet TCRdb's version contains in-frame clones alone and is incomplete. Of about 180,000 clones in the sample, approximately 87% were seen once. The sequenced sample was PBMCs. These receptors came from a woman in her thirties in good health and CMV-seronegative.

The V call is TRBV5-1, the J call TRBJ2-7; 9 positions match TRBD1. Germline V gene sequence: CDR1 SGHRS, CDR2 YFSETQ. CDR3 length: 15 residues. J gave up 6 bases and V 3 bases, and 10 bases lay outside the gene matches. The DNA for the CDR3 is TGCGCCAGCAGCTATACCGGGACAGGGCGGCTCGAGCAGTACTTC. Translation: CASSYTGTGRLEQYF.

The J gene is TRBJ1-1, the V gene TRBV5-1; D remains ambiguous. Trimming pared 0 bases from V and 1 base from J, leaving 7 bases between. The germline CDR1 and CDR2 sequences are SGHRS and YFSETQ. The CDR3 is made up of 14 amino acids. The CDR3 coding sequence is TGCGCCAGCAGCTTGGCTACTACGAACACTGAAGCTTTCTTT. This translates into CASSLATTNTEAFF.

This sequence joins TRBV21-1 and TRBJ1-1; the table gives TRBD1 as D, unverified against the DNA. TRBV21-1 is recorded as a pseudogene. This CDR3 comprises 14 residues. CDR3 in amino acids: CASSIQIMNTEAFF. Written as DNA, the CDR3 is TGTGCCAGCAGCATACAGATAATGAACACTGAAGCTTTCTTT.

CDR3 nucleotide sequence: TGCGCCAGCAGCCCCACGGGGGGTTACAATGAGCAGTTCTTC. Protein: CASSPTGGYNEQFF. The chain has TRBV5-1 and TRBJ2-1, with 7 bases aligning to TRBD2. After removal of 4 bases from V and 4 bases from J, the junction contained 5 bases not matched to a gene. CDR3 length: 14 amino acids. CDR1 is SGHRS, CDR2 YFSETQ, per germline.

The V call is TRBV4-3, the J call TRBJ1-2; D might be TRBD1 (5 bases). V lost 1 base and J 3 bases, leaving 15 bases between the germline ends. The CDR3 spans 16 residues. In germline, CDR1 is LGHNA, CDR2 YSLEER. The CDR3, as DNA: TGCGCCAGCAGCCAAGTTCGTGCCAGGGCAGACTATGGCTACACCTTC. Translating it yields CASSQVRARADYGYTF.

The chain is built from TRBV6-6 and TRBJ2-7, with 7 nucleotides matching TRBD1. V lost 6 bases, J lost 5 bases, and 10 bases stayed unmatched. This CDR3 has 14 residues. The germline gives CDR1 MNHNY, CDR2 SVGAGI (reference sequence). CDR3 sequence: CASRPRDRSHEQYF. The CDR3 region has the DNA TGTGCCAGCAGGCCCCGGGACAGAAGCCACGAGCAGTACTTC.

The chain links TRBV6-1 to TRBJ2-5, with D hard to call. CDR1 and CDR2 from the germline V gene are MNHNS and SASEGT. This CDR3 is 15 amino acids long. Trimming pared 1 base from V and 3 bases from J, leaving 12 bases between. Written as DNA, the CDR3 is TGTGCCAGCAGTGAAGGGGCAGGAAGTAAAGAGACCCAGTACTTC. Its protein product is CASSEGAGSKETQYF.

This clone occurred a few times. CDR3 region: CASSFGTGQGYEQYF. The CDR3 DNA follows: TGTGCCAGCAGCTTCGGGACAGGCCAAGGCTACGAGCAGTACTTC. The chain combines TRBV27 with TRBJ2-7; the match to TRBD1 covers 8 bases. From germline, CDR1 is MNHEY and CDR2 SMNVEV (reference sequence). Trimming cost V 6 bases and J 3 bases; bases outside gene matches: 10. The CDR3 loop spans 15 amino acids.

This clone was recorded only once. The V gene is TRBV19, the J gene TRBJ1-5, with D maybe TRBD1 (6 bases). The CDR3 loop spans 12 amino acids. Germline-derived CDR1 and CDR2 are LNHDA and SQIVND (reference sequence). As DNA, the CDR3 is TGTGGCGCGGGGGGGGGCGCCCAGCCCCAGCATTTT. Its translation is CGAGGGAQPQHF.

The chain recombines TRBV2 with TRBJ2-4; TRBD1 matches 11 bases. This CDR3 spans 15 amino acids. Germline V gene lookup returns CDR1 SNHLY and CDR2 FYNNEI. The trim removed 4 bases at V and 7 bases at J, leaving 6 bases unmatched. The chain's CDR3 is CASSGPGQGGNIQYF. The CDR3 DNA follows: TGTGCCAGCAGTGGACCGGGACAGGGGGGGAACATTCAGTACTTC.

V usage is TRBV6-5 and J usage is TRBJ2-3, with D perhaps matching TRBD1 (5 bases). CDR1 MNHEY and CDR2 SVGAGI come from the germline V gene. The CDR3 contains 14 residues. Trimming cost V 6 bases and J 1 base, with 11 bases left between them. The CDR3: CASRPATGTDTQYF. The CDR3 nucleotides are TGTGCCAGCAGACCCGCGACAGGCACAGATACGCAGTATTTT.

CDR3 bases: TGTGCCTGGAGTGTACTCCGATCGAGGGGGCGCGGGTCTAATGAAAAACTGTTTTTT. Protein sequence: CAWSVLRSRGRGSNEKLFF. The rearrangement joins TRBV30 to TRBJ1-4, with 7 bases aligning to TRBD1. Germline V lookup: CDR1 GTSNPN, CDR2 SVGIG (reference sequence). V trimming: 0 bases; J trimming: 3 bases; junction bases outside the gene matches: 16. This CDR3 comprises 19 residues.

The chain links TRBV7-2 to TRBJ2-1; 13 nucleotides match TRBD2. Germline V CDR1 and CDR2: SGHTA, FQGNSA. The CDR3 contains 15 residues. Germline trimming cut 5 bases from V and 9 bases from J; bases unmatched to any gene: 7. CDR3 residues: CASSPTSGGAPEQFF. The CDR3 region has the DNA TGTGCCAGCAGCCCCACTAGCGGGGGGGCCCCTGAGCAGTTCTTC.

In this sample, this clone turned up once. The CDR3 sequence is CASSLLTGTDTQYF. In nucleotides, the CDR3 is TGTGCCAGCAGCTTACTTACAGGCACAGATACGCAGTATTTT. The J gene is TRBJ2-3, the V gene TRBV11-2; D remains unclear. Germline V gives CDR1 SGHAT, CDR2 FQNNGV. V lost 2 bases to trimming and J lost 1 base, with 7 bases between them. The CDR3 extends over 14 amino acids.

The chain is built from TRBV19 and TRBJ2-7; D is possibly TRBD1 (6 bases). The V gene's germline CDR1 is LNHDA and CDR2 SQIVND (reference sequence). This CDR3 is 14 amino acids long. The V end was cut by 5 bases, the J end by 0 bases, with 11 bases between. CDR3 in amino acids: CASSRRGSSYEQYF. The CDR3 nucleotides read TGTGCCAGTAGTCGCAGGGGCTCCTCCTACGAGCAGTACTTC.

The rearrangement uses TRBV4-3 and TRBJ2-2; 12 positions match TRBD2. The CDR3 length is 21 residues. The V and J ends lost 0 bases and 4 bases, in that order; junction bases with no gene match: 15. Germline CDR1 is LGHNA and CDR2 is YSLEER. This CDR3 is CASSQEGTSGGPPPGTGELFF. CDR3 nucleotides: TGCGCCAGCAGCCAAGAAGGTACTAGCGGGGGGCCGCCCCCGGGCACCGGGGAGCTGTTTTTT.

The CDR3 DNA sequence: TGTGCCAGCAAGAGACAGGGTTGGTCTTTCTTT. It codes for CASKRQGWSFF. The chain couples TRBV2 to TRBJ1-1; 7 bases map to TRBD1. The CDR3 is 11 amino acids. Losses at the gene ends were 7 bases for V and 12 bases for J; bases not matched to a gene: 8. Germline V lookup: CDR1 SNHLY, CDR2 FYNNEI.

The chain carries TRBV21-1 and TRBJ1-5; the table's D call of TRBD1 was not tested on the DNA. TRBV21-1 is termed a pseudogene. The CDR3 loop spans 14 amino acids. The CDR3 region has the DNA TGTGCCAGCAGCAAAGAATCACACAATCAGCCCCAGCATTTT. It encodes CASSKESHNQPQHF.

This chain links TRBV6-1 with TRBJ2-1; TRBD1 might be the D (6 bases). Germline CDR1 and CDR2: MNHNS and SASEGT. V was shortened by 1 base and J by 5 bases, with 9 bases between the two germline ends. This CDR3 contains 14 residues. The CDR3 sequence is CASSEETGDNEQFF. In nucleotides, the CDR3 is TGTGCCAGCAGTGAAGAGACAGGTGACAATGAGCAGTTCTTC.

The rearrangement links TRBV6-6 to TRBJ1-6; D is perhaps TRBD1 (5 bases). CDR1 and CDR2 (germline): MNHNY, SVGAGI (reference sequence). With 0 bases removed from V and 7 bases from J, the gap between germline ends came to 10 bases. This CDR3 region has 15 residues. In DNA form, the CDR3 reads TGTGCCAGCAGTTACTCAGGGGCAGTAAATTCACCCCTCCACTTT. This encodes CASSYSGAVNSPLHF.

The gene calls are TRBV7-2 and TRBJ2-7; possibly TRBD2 for D (5 bases). With 1 base removed from V and 3 bases from J, the gap between germline ends came to 10 bases. The CDR3 covers 14 residues. Germline lookup yields CDR1 SGHTA and CDR2 FQGNSA. The CDR3 reads CASSLDPGNYEQYF. DNA of the CDR3: TGTGCCAGCAGCTTAGATCCGGGGAACTACGAGCAGTACTTC.

This chain links TRBV4-1 with TRBJ2-5; D perhaps matches TRBD1 (5 bases). Per the germline V gene, CDR1 is MGHRA and CDR2 is YSYEKL. The CDR3 covers 16 residues. Trimming removed 1 base at V and 7 bases at J, with 19 bases between. The chain's CDR3 is CASSQGAQGLGWTQYF. Here the CDR3 DNA reads TGCGCCAGCAGCCAAGGCGCCCAGGGTCTGGGGTGGACCCAGTACTTC.

This clone has a handful of counts. J is TRBJ1-3 and V is TRBV5-6; D gene unclear. Germline CDR1 reads SGHDT; CDR2 reads YYEEEE. V shed 2 bases and J shed 2 bases, with 14 bases lying between them. The CDR3 consists of 16 residues. The DNA of the CDR3 is TGTGCCAGCAGCTTATACTGGGAGAGGGCTGGAAACACCATATATTTT. This gives the protein CASSLYWERAGNTIYF.

The CDR3, as DNA: TGTGCCAGCAGTTACGGGGGAAGCGGGAATGAAAAACTGTTTTTT. This encodes CASSYGGSGNEKLFF. The V gene is TRBV6-5, the J gene TRBJ1-4, with D possibly being TRBD1 (5 bases). Germline V gene lookup returns CDR1 MNHEY and CDR2 SVGAGI. The CDR3 is 15 residues long. V was shortened by 2 bases and J by 5 bases, with 12 bases between the two germline ends.

V usage is TRBV27 and J usage is TRBJ2-1, with 7 bases that match TRBD1. The junction had 6 bases not matched to a gene; V was cut back by 6 bases and J by 1 base. The CDR3 length is 15 residues. Germline V gene data show CDR1 as MNHEY and CDR2 as SMNVEV (reference sequence). The CDR3 protein is CASRPMGQSYNEQFF. CDR3 DNA sequence: TGTGCCAGCAGACCCATGGGACAGTCCTACAATGAGCAGTTCTTC.